This T cell receptor (beta chain) originates from a study of CD8 T cells in Susac syndrome (dated by TCRdb to about 2019). At the level of the whole study: Repertoire sequencing was used to test whether CD8+ T cell activation and differentiation in Susac syndrome was antigen driven. Broader findings and caveats from the paper: The study acknowledged that relatively few individuals were included in the TCR sequencing and HLA analysis.

With respect to this clonotype: There is no known antigen for this receptor. Base qualities are not provided; no much larger clone lies one nucleotide away.

Taken from cysteine to phenylalanine, the CDR3 has 15 residues. Only CDR3 DNA is held: 45 bases, read in frame from base 1. For this chain, trimming is 7 bases at the V end and 2 bases at the J end, and the number of junction bases without a gene match is 7. CDR1 and CDR2 were assigned from the germline V gene (reference sequence) as LGHDT and YNNKEL. RNA was extracted with the RNeasy kit and roughly 0.5 to 1 ug was reverse transcribed using random hexamers. The immunoSEQ multiplex PCR assay, covering 54 Vbeta and 13 Jbeta segments, was used to amplify TCR beta CDR3 regions. Bias from PCR amplification was corrected by using a synthetic template baseline for primer optimization and for computational correction. For the original study's pipeline: Reads were assigned to V, D and J genes according to IMGT and analyzed in immunoSEQ Analyzer, with only productive sequences retained. Clonality was computed as one minus Shannon entropy normalized by log2 of the number of productive unique sequences. For each patient and control, public and private clones were evaluated within the 100 most prevalent clones. Susac-specific clones were defined as absent from healthy and MS cohorts, around 980 published viral clones and other ImmuneACCESS disease sequences. TCRdb reworked the public reads: Q25 trimming with fastp, MiXCR clone assembly, productive beta chains retained. Under each unique CDR3 protein, matching rows form one entry showing the most common genes and DNA. The V and J calls were not made by the authors but by TCRdb's processing. The sample includes 150,000 to 200,000 distinct CDR3 sequences, with over 85% observed a single time. The ten largest clonotypes hold just over 0.13% of the sample.

Peripheral blood CD8+ and CD4+ T cells from healthy donors, Susac syndrome patients and multiple sclerosis patients were profiled by high-throughput TCR beta sequencing. Healthy donors were included as age- and sex-matched controls. Bulk CD8+ and CD4+ T cells were purified magnetically by negative isolation, whereas CD8+ TEMRA cells were enriched by FACS. Blood was drawn into EDTA tubes, processed within 24 hours, and PBMCs were isolated by density gradient centrifugation. PBMCs intended for TCR sequencing were cryopreserved in liquid nitrogen and thawed later in a water bath at 37 degrees C. Purity of sorted or isolated CD4+, CD8+ and CD8+ TEMRA cells was at least 90%.

This receptor was identified in a human donor in good health. In this chain, TRBV3-1 is recombined with TRBJ2-7, with 11 middle bases fitting TRBD2. Material: CD4+ T cells from PBMCs. The sequenced DNA is TGTGCCAGCACCCCGCTAGCGGGGGGCACCTACGAGCAGTACTTC. Its translation reads: CASTPLAGGTYEQYF.